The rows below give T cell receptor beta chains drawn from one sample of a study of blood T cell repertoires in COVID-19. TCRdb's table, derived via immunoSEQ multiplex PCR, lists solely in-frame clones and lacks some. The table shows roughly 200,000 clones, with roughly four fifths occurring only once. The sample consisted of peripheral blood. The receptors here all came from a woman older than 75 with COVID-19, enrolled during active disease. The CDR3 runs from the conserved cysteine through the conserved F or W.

CASSPLGQGQFYGYTF	TRBJ1-2	TRBV18
CASSQGAGQGNEQYF	TRBJ2-7	TRBV3-1/TRBV3-2
CASTAPLYSGHQATEAFF	TRBJ1-1	TRBV19
CASSVERGTEAFF	TRBJ1-1	TRBV9
CASSLQQKSQPQHF	TRBJ1-5	TRBV28
CASSPGLAGPGDTQYF	TRBJ2-3	TRBV5-1
CASSYSSGTFNTGELFF	TRBJ2-2	TRBV6-2/TRBV6-3
CASKGGGFYEQYF	TRBJ2-7	TRBV6-6
CASRRRDSSNSPLHF	TRBJ1-6	TRBV27
CASSLGASNNEQFF	TRBJ2-1	TRBV7-6
CAWSGPGHSGNTIYF	TRBJ1-3	TRBV30
CASSIGRIAGLASQPQHF	TRBJ1-5	TRBV19
CASRLRGGYTF	TRBJ1-2	TRBV19
CASTGEGRGLSNQPQHF	TRBJ1-5	TRBV28
CASSLAGLRNTGELFF	TRBJ2-2	TRBV7-9
CAWKRDFIGSYTF	TRBJ1-2	TRBV30
CASSLGSYNEQFF	TRBJ2-1	TRBV5-1
CASSQARGTDTQYF	TRBJ2-3	TRBV16
CASRNGGSMNTEAFF	TRBJ1-1	TRBV6-5
CSATGGFEQYF	TRBJ2-7	TRBV20-1
CASSTAGEAFF	TRBJ1-1	TRBV19
CAIKSGGPEETQYF	TRBJ2-5	TRBV10-3
CASTVTGVGGNIQYF	TRBJ2-4	TRBV19
CASSLIGGGARANSPLHF	TRBJ1-6	TRBV7-2
CASRRDGTDTQYF	TRBJ2-3	TRBV6-6
CASSSQGAGNYGYTF	TRBJ1-2	TRBV28
CASREAGRAEAFF	TRBJ1-1	TRBV5-1
CASSQKLRGTEAFF	TRBJ1-1	TRBV3-1/TRBV3-2
CASSQGAREAGKETQYF	TRBJ2-5	TRBV4-1
CASSLAQGGRETQYF	TRBJ2-5	TRBV5-1
CASTLRVFGFF	TRBJ1-1	TRBV2
CASSLFDPDRQIQYF	TRBJ2-4	TRBV5-1
CASSQIRVSEQYF	TRBJ2-7	TRBV7-2
CASSFSGKWSYTDTQYF	TRBJ2-3	TRBV28
CASNLEGDSGGNYEQYF	TRBJ2-7	TRBV4-3
CATSRDGLAENQYF	TRBJ2-5	TRBV15
CASRGGDYGYTF	TRBJ1-2	TRBV28
CSVIGQGLSTEAFF	TRBJ1-1	TRBV29-1
CASSLGLAGSGSYEQYF	TRBJ2-7	TRBV27
CASSLYGGLGTEAFF	TRBJ1-1	TRBV11-2
CASRVWGTGPYEQYF	TRBJ2-7	TRBV5-1
CASSVGKGQLQNIQYF	TRBJ2-4	TRBV9
CASSHLTMGDSPLHF	TRBJ1-6	TRBV5-1
CASSPIENYGYTF	TRBJ1-2	TRBV3-1/TRBV3-2
CASSASGGATDTQYF	TRBJ2-3	TRBV6-4
CASSIWDRGPNTEAFF	TRBJ1-1	TRBV19
CASSPLERNEQFF	TRBJ2-1	TRBV18
CASSRGRTGGNTIYF	TRBJ1-3	TRBV3-1/TRBV3-2
CASSLDRGDGYTF	TRBJ1-2	TRBV3-1/TRBV3-2
CASSQGLAVDTQYF	TRBJ2-3	TRBV28
CASKQLERGSTDTQYF	TRBJ2-3	TRBV4-1
CASSLRRENTEAFF	TRBJ1-1	TRBV7-2
CAADRATEAFF	TRBJ1-1	TRBV30
CAISVSGETQYF	TRBJ2-5	TRBV10-3
CALDSGSGDTQYF	TRBJ2-3	TRBV30
CASSLALAGGTDTQYF	TRBJ2-3	TRBV11-2
CASSSLAGDLSYEQYF	TRBJ2-7	TRBV7-2